Sequencing of this TCR beta chain was carried out in a study of blood T cell repertoires in COVID-19. At the level of the study: Samples representing acute and convalescent COVID-19 were sourced from the United States, Italy and Spain. Sources were T cells, B-cell-depleted T cells, or PBMCs; the material itself was cDNA or gDNA.

Produced via immunoSEQ multiplex PCR; TCRdb's table is partial and in-frame only. The sample yields tens of thousands of clones, 80% to 90% seen once. J gave up 8 bases and V 5 bases, and 12 bases lay outside the gene matches. Per germline, CDR1 SGHVS and CDR2 FQNEAQ. The CDR3 is 15 amino acids. The V and J genes are TRBV7-8 and TRBJ2-1; TRBD2 matches 7 bases. Sequences were obtained from PBMCs or T cells enriched from blood (not recorded which). This TCR was sampled from a woman between 40 and 55 years old with acute COVID-19. Here the CDR3 DNA reads TGTGCCAGCAGCCTAGATAGCGGGCTGGGGGATGAGCAGTTCTTC. Translated, it gives CASSLDSGLGDEQFF.